The following is a T cell receptor (delta chain) sequence with its context. TCRdb shows a much larger clone's protein in place of this DNA's translation, and the two differ at residue 22, likely through a read error; the protein shown is translated from the DNA. The record originates from a study of γδ T cells in repeated Plasmodium falciparum infection. Bulk repertoires came from Vgamma9/Vdelta2+ or Vdelta2-negative gammadelta T cells flow-sorted from PBMC. Germline lookup yields CDR1 GEAIGNYY and CDR2 EKD. The CDR3 is made up of 25 amino acids. TCRdb redid the clone calls on the multiplex PCR reads with CATT. The profile shows 85,000 to 90,000 delta-chain clones, over 1.3% of them singletons.

The V call is TRDV2, the J call TRDJ1; 8 nucleotides align to TRDD3. The J gene is absent in TCRdb and was assigned here via DNA matching to germline. Sequenced: gamma-delta T cells from blood. The TCR sequence derives from a pool of human donors (malaria-infected and uninfected, not separated). CDR3 region: CACDGAVLPTRLGDEYSPYTDRLIF. The CDR3 DNA sequence: TGTGCCTGTGACGGCGCGGTCCTACCGACCCGGCTGGGGGACGAATACAGTCCGTACACCGATAGACTCATCTTT.